This TCR beta chain was retrieved from a study of CD8 T cells in ankylosing spondylitis (dated 2017 in TCRdb). As for the study more broadly: The study set out to find disease-linked TCR variants by profiling T cell receptor beta repertoires in ankylosing spondylitis patients and healthy donors. The full study cohort comprised 25 ankylosing spondylitis patients and roughly 100 healthy donors. Peripheral blood samples were taken, and synovial fluid was additionally collected from ankylosing spondylitis patients. Results and caveats for the whole study, not just this receptor: Blood from ankylosing spondylitis patients appeared to be characterized by a TCR beta motif made up of fewer than ten highly homologous amino acid variants. According to the report, matched synovial fluid samples from ankylosing spondylitis patients were significantly enriched for the disease-linked clones. Some motif variants were previously reported in synovial fluid and blood of reactive arthritis patients, suggesting common disease-initiation mechanisms. The disease-linked clones showed a CD8+ phenotype and occurred at relatively low frequencies in peripheral blood.

The CDR3 covers 16 residues, taking in both the cysteine and the phenylalanine. Only the CDR3 DNA is retained, 48 bases long and in frame from the first base. Based on the germline V gene, the CDR1 and CDR2 sequences are MDHEN and SYDVKM. After removal of 7 bases from V and 4 bases from J, the junction retains 9 bases not matched to a gene. This clonotype was detected only a few times. The antigen it recognizes is unknown. Nothing much larger sits one base from this clone, and base qualities are not available. Sequenced on an Illumina HiSeq 2500. Quantitative 5'-RACE with molecular barcodes was used to prepare TCR beta libraries. The published analysis was carried out like this. A new computational method based on a probabilistic model of VDJ rearrangement was used to identify disease-linked TCR variants. The public reads were run again by TCRdb, first through fastp at Q25 and then through MiXCR, and only productive beta chains were kept. Entries are consolidated by CDR3 protein sequence, retaining the most common genes and DNA. These V and J calls originate from TCRdb's pipeline instead of the authors' own analysis. The sample table holds 350,000 or so distinct CDR3 sequences, of which around 10% were seen once. Roughly 9% of the sample goes to the ten largest clones.

The chain is made from TRBV28 and TRBJ2-1, with 11 middle bases fitting TRBD2. The sequencing input was blood, either unsorted or a sorted T cell fraction (not recorded which). The clonotype was recovered from a female donor with ankylosing spondylitis or in good health (not recorded which). The CDR3: CASNLVGLAGYNEQFF. The DNA reads as follows: TGTGCCAGCAATCTCGTCGGACTAGCGGGTTACAATGAGCAGTTCTTC.